This T cell receptor (beta chain) was recovered during a study of T-cell reconstitution after alpha-beta-depleted transplantation in children. CDR1 is DFQATT, CDR2 SNEGSKA, per germline (reference sequence). This CDR3 comprises 17 residues. Unmatched junction bases numbered 12, after V lost 3 bases and J lost 3 bases. Unique molecular identifiers featured in how the TCRbeta library was prepared. MiXCR, run by TCRdb on the PCR reads, gives a single entry per CDR3 protein. Altogether 200,000 to 250,000 distinct CDR3 sequences are present, approximately 12% being singletons, with the ten largest covering roughly 2.8%. This clonotype was found many times.

The chain employs TRBV20-1 and TRBJ1-5, with 9 bases matching TRBD1. The receptor's source is a human donor who donated a stem cell graft to a child with acute lymphoblastic leukemia. Sample: PBMCs from the stem cell graft donor, taken from the stem cell graft. CDR3 region: CSASSRLDRGYNQPQHF. CDR3 bases: TGCAGTGCTAGTAGCCGCCTCGACAGGGGGTACAATCAGCCCCAGCATTTT.